These 8 T cell receptor beta chains share one sample of origin, sequenced in a study of spatial heterogeneity in lung cancer. Time point given: sample taken at primary tumor resection. Each CDR3 protein gets one entry after TCRdb re-called the 5' RACE reads with MiXCR. Of 40,000 to 45,000 distinct CDR3 sequences in the sample, nearly 7% were seen once. Here the sequenced sample was PBMCs, taken at surgery. The receptors shown here come from a female donor with early-stage non-small cell lung cancer.

This clonotype came up many times. This chain links TRBV12-3 or TRBV12-4 with TRBJ2-7, with TRBD2 matching 11 bases. V lost 4 bases and J lost 1; bases outside the gene matches: 6. The length of the CDR3 is 16 residues. Here the CDR3 DNA reads TGTGCCAGCAGTTCCCTGACTAGCGGGGTGTCCTACGAGCAGTACTTC. Protein sequence: CASSSLTSGVSYEQYF.

The sample holds many counts of this clonotype. The junction and the germline gene differ at one end; a read error may be behind it. The V call is TRBV5-1, the J call TRBJ1-3; D is unresolved. The germline V gene encodes CDR1 SGHRS and CDR2 YFSETQ. The length of the CDR3 is 8 residues. The CDR3: CASSPAGF. CDR3 nucleotide sequence: TGCGCCAGCAGCCCAGCCGGCTTT.

The chain uses TRBV3-1 and TRBJ1-1, with no clear D. V dropped 4 bases and J dropped 6 bases, with 12 bases sitting between them. CDR1 and CDR2 from the germline V gene are LGHDT and YNNKEL (reference sequence). This CDR3 has 13 residues. The CDR3 DNA sequence: TGTGCCAGCAGCCCGACCCCCTCGGCTGAAGCTTTCTTT. Translated: CASSPTPSAEAFF.

For the CDR3, the DNA is TGTGCCAGCAGTGTTGTTCGGGCAGGGGAGACCCAGTACTTC. Protein: CASSVVRAGETQYF. This chain joins TRBV2 and TRBJ2-5, with D possibly being TRBD1 (5 bases). Germline assignment: CDR1 SNHLY and CDR2 FYNNEI. V dropped 4 bases and J dropped 5 bases, with 14 bases sitting between them. CDR3 length equals 14 residues.

This clonotype occurred many times. The genes are TRBV4-3 and TRBJ2-3, with TRBD2 identical over 10 bases. CDR1 is LGHNA, CDR2 YSLEER, per germline. V lost 0 bases, J lost 7 bases, and 4 bases stayed unmatched. This CDR3 has 15 residues. In DNA, the CDR3 is TGCGCCAGCAGCCAAGATCCTAGCGGGGGTTATACGCAGTATTTT. It encodes CASSQDPSGGYTQYF.

This clonotype was observed a handful of times. This rearrangement joins TRBV12-3 or TRBV12-4 to TRBJ2-3; D remains unclear. V was shortened by 1 base and J by 1 base, with 9 bases between the two germline ends. This CDR3 contains 15 residues. CDR3 DNA sequence: TGTGCCAGCAGTTTAGGTGGCCCACGCACAGATACGCAGTATTTT. Its protein product is CASSLGGPRTDTQYF.

The sample holds a few counts of this clonotype. This sequence joins TRBV12-3 or TRBV12-4 and TRBJ2-4; unclear D gene. The CDR3 contains 13 residues. Trimming took off 10 bases at V and 11 bases at J, with 21 bases between the two ends. The CDR3 spells CATSKTPEAVQYF. Written as DNA, the CDR3 is TGTGCCACCTCGAAGACCCCGGAAGCAGTTCAGTACTTC.

This clonotype was seen ten or more times. The gene calls are TRBV6-5 and TRBJ2-5; D call uncertain. V was trimmed by 2 bases and J by 2 bases, leaving 9 bases between them. Per the germline V gene, CDR1 is MNHEY and CDR2 is SVGAGI. There are 14 residues in the CDR3. The CDR3 reads CASSYHGQQETQYF. As DNA, the CDR3 is TGTGCCAGCAGTTACCACGGCCAACAAGAGACCCAGTACTTC.